These 7 T cell receptor beta chains were sequenced from one sample in a study of human T cells and chemical hapten exposure (dated by TCRdb to about 2021). Total RNA was extracted from unfractionated whole blood that had been collected in Tempus Blood RNA tubes. The library was produced with 5' RACE. Sequencer: Illumina MiSeq. TCRdb redid the processing of the public reads, applying fastp at Q25 and MiXCR, and retained in-frame beta chains. Here each entry gathers all rows of one CDR3 protein and keeps the most common genes and DNA. This sample comprises some 150,000 distinct CDR3 sequences, about 4% of them detected only once. 1.2% to 1.5% of the sample lies in the top ten. Receptor source: a female donor in good health.

The V call is TRBV4-3, the J call TRBJ2-5; D is ambiguous. V gave up 4 bases and J gave up 2 bases, with 8 bases separating them. Germline CDR1 LGHNA, CDR2 YSLEER. The CDR3 covers 13 residues. CDR3 amino acids: CASSPRRQETQYF. CDR3 DNA sequence: TGCGCCAGCAGCCCCAGACGACAAGAGACCCAGTACTTC.

Ten or more counts support this clonotype. In nucleotides, the CDR3 is TGTGCCAGCAGCTTAGTCCCCGGGGGCATTCAGCCCCAGCATTTT. It translates to CASSLVPGGIQPQHF. This chain uses TRBV7-2 with TRBJ1-5; D is possibly TRBD1 (6 bases). The CDR3 covers 15 residues. Per germline, CDR1 SGHTA and CDR2 FQGNSA. The germline V and J ends were trimmed by 1 base and 6 bases, with 13 bases remaining between them.

As for this clonotype: A much larger clone differs by one base, so this may be a read error. V is TRBV28 and J is TRBJ1-2; TRBD1 matches 7 bases. V trimming: 6 bases; J trimming: 4 bases; junction bases outside the gene matches: 8. The germline CDR1 and CDR2 sequences are MDHEN and SYDVKM. The CDR3 totals 14 residues. The CDR3 nucleotides are TGTGCCAGCAGCTCAGGGGGAGAAGGCTATGGCTACACCTTC. Its protein is CASSSGGEGYGYTF.

This clonotype has only a few counts. This chain links TRBV5-1 with TRBJ2-2, with D perhaps matching TRBD2 (5 bases). The germline V gene encodes CDR1 SGHRS and CDR2 YFSETQ. The CDR3 contains 14 residues. V dropped 3 bases and J dropped 2 bases, with 8 bases sitting between them. This CDR3 reads CASSWTGNTGELFF. In DNA, the CDR3 is TGCGCCAGCAGCTGGACTGGAAACACCGGGGAGCTGTTTTTT.

The V and J genes are TRBV7-2 and TRBJ1-1, with a tentative D call TRBD1 (5 bases). V lost 3 bases and J lost 3, with 17 bases in between. Germline V CDR1 and CDR2: SGHTA, FQGNSA. This CDR3 spans 16 amino acids. CDR3: CASSLGSWGGDTEAFF. In nucleotides, the CDR3 is TGTGCCAGCAGCTTGGGCAGCTGGGGCGGGGACACTGAAGCTTTCTTT.

This clonotype was seen repeatedly, ten times or more. The chain has TRBV4-2 and TRBJ2-1; 8 bases align to TRBD1. Germline CDR1 is LGHNA and CDR2 is YNFKEQ. CDR3 size: 20 residues. V trimming: 4 bases; J trimming: 0 bases; junction bases outside the gene matches: 17. The CDR3 is CASSRYGQGRLASSYNEQFF. As DNA, the CDR3 is TGTGCCAGCAGCCGATACGGACAGGGCCGCCTCGCTAGCTCCTACAATGAGCAGTTCTTC.

This clonotype appeared many times. The V call is TRBV28, the J call TRBJ2-5; the D gene could be TRBD1 or TRBD2 (5 bases each). The germline V gene has CDR1 MDHEN and CDR2 SYDVKM. V was pared by 7 bases and J by 6 bases, with 18 bases between. The CDR3 is 14 amino acids. The CDR3 reads CASKLTGDGKTQYF. CDR3 bases: TGTGCCAGCAAATTGACCGGGGACGGGAAGACCCAGTACTTC.